This T cell receptor beta chain was profiled in a study of OX40 agonist ivuxolimab in advanced cancers. As for the study in general: All patients had ivuxolimab intravenously every 2 weeks at 0.01 to 10 mg/kg. Study results and limitations: The investigators did not determine what antigen specificity the expanded peripheral T cells had.

A single count supports this clone. Its antigen is currently unknown. Patients with a history of autoimmune disease or on systemic immunosuppression were excluded. The investigators sampled blood at baseline, at cycle 4 day 1, and at cycle 7 day 1. Trimming removed 3 bases at V and 4 bases at J, with 6 bases between. The CDR3 is made up of 12 amino acids. In germline, CDR1 is SGDLS, CDR2 YYNGEE. This table comes from immunoSEQ multiplex PCR, and its TCRdb copy is limited to in-frame clones, with some not included. The table lists around 30,000 clones, approximately 84% of them singletons, with 20% to 25% in the top ten.

The chain couples TRBV9 to TRBJ2-3; no reliable D call. Sequences were derived from CD4+ or CD8+ T cells sorted from blood, sampled in a trial of the OX40 agonist ivuxolimab. This receptor was identified in an adult with an advanced solid tumor such as melanoma, head and neck, liver or kidney cancer. The CDR3 coding sequence is TGTGCCAGCAGCGGGAGTTCAGATACGCAGTATTTT. It is translated as CASSGSSDTQYF.